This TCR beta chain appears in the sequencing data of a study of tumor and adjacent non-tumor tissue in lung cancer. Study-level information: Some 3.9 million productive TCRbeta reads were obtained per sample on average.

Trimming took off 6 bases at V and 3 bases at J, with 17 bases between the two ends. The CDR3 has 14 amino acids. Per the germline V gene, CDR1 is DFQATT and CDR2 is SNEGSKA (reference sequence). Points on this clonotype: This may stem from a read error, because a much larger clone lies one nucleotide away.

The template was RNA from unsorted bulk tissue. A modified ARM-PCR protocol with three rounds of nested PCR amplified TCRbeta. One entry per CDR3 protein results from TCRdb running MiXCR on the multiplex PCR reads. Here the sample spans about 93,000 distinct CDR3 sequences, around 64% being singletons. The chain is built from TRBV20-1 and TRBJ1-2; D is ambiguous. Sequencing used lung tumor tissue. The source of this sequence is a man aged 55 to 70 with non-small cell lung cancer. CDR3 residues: CSALGVLKDYGYTF. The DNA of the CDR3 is TGCAGTGCCCTCGGGGTCCTCAAGGACTATGGCTACACCTTC.